The 17 T cell receptor beta chains given below trace back to one sample, sequenced in a study of patients and donors after allogeneic stem cell transplantation. MiXCR, applied by TCRdb to the RT-PCR reads, yields one record per CDR3 protein. Of hundreds of thousands of distinct CDR3 sequences in the sample, around 15% were seen once. The material sequenced was blood, either unsorted or a sorted T cell fraction (not recorded which). All receptors derive from a human donor who was either an allogeneic HSCT recipient or a stem cell or donor lymphocyte infusion donor (not recorded which). It is not recorded whose cells these are; they may come from a transplant donor.

V usage is TRBV11-3 and J usage is TRBJ2-1; 8 nucleotides align to TRBD2. This CDR3 is 16 amino acids long. With 4 bases clipped from V and 5 bases from J, the junction kept 10 bases outside the gene matches. Germline V gives CDR1 SGHNT, CDR2 YENEEA. The CDR3: CASSYWGTRGDNEQFF. DNA of the CDR3: TGTGCCAGCAGCTATTGGGGGACTAGAGGAGACAATGAGCAGTTCTTC. Looking up the rest from reference TRBV11-3 and TRBJ2-1 gives the full variable domain: EAGVVQSPRYKIIEKKQPVAFWCNPISGHNTLYWYLQNLGQGPELLIRYENEEAVDDSQLPKDRFSAERLKGVDSTLKIQPAELGDSAVYLCASSYWGTRGDNEQFFGPGTRLTVL.

The chain carries TRBV18 and TRBJ1-6; D is unclear. The germline CDR1 and CDR2 sequences are KGHSH and LQKENI. CDR3 size: 15 residues. Trimming left V 5 bases short and J 3 bases short, with 11 bases between. The CDR3 bases are TGTGCCAGCTCAAAGACGGTCGTCTATAATTCACCCCTCCACTTT. This encodes CASSKTVVYNSPLHF.

This clonotype turned up a few times. For the CDR3, the DNA is TGCGCCAGCAGCTTGCCCAGGGGCACCGGGGAGCTGTTTTTT. This codes for CASSLPRGTGELFF. This chain uses TRBV5-1 with TRBJ2-2; a possible D gene is TRBD1 (6 bases). Germline CDR1 SGHRS, CDR2 YFSETQ. This CDR3 contains 14 residues. The V and J ends lost 1 base and 4 bases respectively, with 8 bases between them.

The chain uses TRBV24-1 and TRBJ2-3; D call uncertain. The V gene's germline CDR1 is KGHDR and CDR2 SFDVKD. Trimming took off 3 bases at V and 7 bases at J, with 10 bases between the two ends. The CDR3 spans 13 residues. CDR3 DNA sequence: TGTGCCACCAGTGATCGCGGAGTAAATACGCAGTATTTT. Encoded protein: CATSDRGVNTQYF.

The DNA of the CDR3 is TGTGCCAGCTCCCAGGGACAGCCCGATTTGGGTTACGAGCAGTACTTC. This encodes CASSQGQPDLGYEQYF. The chain joins TRBV18 to TRBJ2-7, with 7 bases lining up with TRBD1. Trimming removed 6 bases from V and 4 bases from J; junction bases left unmatched: 15. The CDR3 has 16 residues. Germline loops: CDR1 KGHSH, CDR2 LQKENI.

This clonotype was seen only a few times. The rearrangement links TRBV25-1 to TRBJ1-6; D uncertain. Germline lookup yields CDR1 MGHDK and CDR2 SYGVNS. There are 13 residues in the CDR3. V shed 10 bases and J shed 0 bases, with 7 bases lying between them. CDR3 residues: CATSSSYNSPLHF. The CDR3 bases are TGTGCCACCTCGAGCTCCTATAATTCACCCCTCCACTTT.

This clonotype was observed a few times. The rearrangement joins TRBV7-9 to TRBJ1-1; 7 bases are a match to TRBD1. This CDR3 has 15 residues. The trim removed 2 bases at V and 2 bases at J, leaving 5 bases unmatched. The germline V gene encodes CDR1 SEHNR and CDR2 FQNEAQ (reference sequence). The CDR3 DNA reads as TGTGCCAGCAGCTTATGGGGGACAGCTAACACTGAAGCTTTCTTT. This encodes CASSLWGTANTEAFF.

J is TRBJ1-4 and V is TRBV27; D is perhaps TRBD1 (5 bases). V was cut by 5 bases and J by 2 bases, with 12 bases left in between. CDR1 MNHEY and CDR2 SMNVEV come from the germline V gene (reference sequence). The CDR3 consists of 15 residues. This CDR3 reads CASSLLGTTNEKLFF. The CDR3 DNA reads TGTGCCAGCAGTCTCCTGGGGACGACTAATGAAAAACTGTTTTTT.

This clonotype came up a few times. The V gene is TRBV28, the J gene TRBJ1-3, with TRBD1 as a possible D gene (6 bases). V was cut by 3 bases and J by 0 bases, with 9 bases left in between. This CDR3 region has 15 residues. In germline, CDR1 is MDHEN, CDR2 SYDVKM. The CDR3 region has the DNA TGTGCCAGCAGTTTCGACAGGAGCTCTGGAAACACCATATATTTT. Amino acids: CASSFDRSSGNTIYF.

This clonotype appeared a few times. The chain uses TRBV2 and TRBJ2-3; D unclear. This CDR3 is 13 amino acids long. Germline V lookup: CDR1 SNHLY, CDR2 FYNNEI. The V gene lost 4 bases and the J gene lost 6 bases, with 11 bases spanning the gap. The CDR3 protein is CASSGETIDTQYF. CDR3 bases: TGTGCCAGCAGTGGTGAAACTATCGATACGCAGTATTTT.

This clonotype was seen ten or more times. The genes are TRBV5-5 and TRBJ2-6; D remains ambiguous. Germline V gene sequence: CDR1 SGHKS, CDR2 YYEKEE (reference sequence). The CDR3 runs to 12 residues. V lost 7 bases and J lost 5, with 7 bases in between. CDR3: CASGTRANVLTF. The CDR3, as DNA: TGTGCCAGCGGTACCCGGGCCAACGTCCTGACTTTC.

This clonotype was counted between two and nine times. The rearrangement joins TRBV4-3 to TRBJ2-3; D may match TRBD1 or TRBD2 (6 bases each). Trimming cost V 1 base and J 4 bases, with 12 bases left between them. CDR1 and CDR2 from the germline V gene are LGHNA and YSLEER. The CDR3 extends over 15 amino acids. The CDR3 DNA reads TGCGCCAGCAGCCAAGGGGGGGCTAGCGCAGATACGCAGTATTTT. Translating it yields CASSQGGASADTQYF.

This clonotype was seen only a few times. The V call is TRBV5-1, the J call TRBJ2-5; TRBD1 is a possible D gene (6 bases). Germline-derived CDR1 and CDR2 are SGHRS and YFSETQ. Trimming left V 4 bases short and J 4 bases short, with 8 bases between. The CDR3 length is 12 residues. CDR3: CASSIGGETQYF. DNA for the CDR3: TGCGCCAGCAGCATAGGGGGAGAGACCCAGTACTTC.

The table lists this clonotype with a few counts. This sequence joins TRBV20-1 and TRBJ2-1; TRBD2 matches at 7 bases. Germline CDR1 DFQATT, CDR2 SNEGSKA (reference sequence). Unmatched junction bases numbered 11, after V lost 0 bases and J lost 0 bases. The CDR3 runs 18 residues. CDR3 residues: CSARDLSGTSSSYNEQFF. The DNA of the CDR3 is TGCAGTGCTAGAGATTTAAGCGGGACTTCGAGCTCCTACAATGAGCAGTTCTTC.

This clonotype has at least ten counts. The V gene is TRBV29-1, the J gene TRBJ1-1; D is unresolved. The germline V and J ends were trimmed by 7 bases and 3 bases, with 15 bases remaining between them. Germline V lookup: CDR1 SQVTM, CDR2 ANQGSEA. The CDR3 length is 13 residues. The CDR3 is CSGRGFPDTEAFF. In DNA, the CDR3 is TGCAGCGGACGCGGGTTCCCGGACACTGAAGCTTTCTTT.

This clonotype came up a few times. The gene calls are TRBV12-3 or TRBV12-4 and TRBJ1-1; D is ambiguous. V lost 1 base and J lost 2, with 5 bases in between. The CDR3 has 13 residues. The CDR3, as DNA: TGTGCCAGCAGTTTAGAGATCAACACTGAAGCTTTCTTT. Encoded protein: CASSLEINTEAFF.

J is TRBJ2-2 and V is TRBV7-2; TRBD1 matches 8 bases. The CDR3 extends over 16 amino acids. V shed 5 bases and J 2 bases; nucleotides not matched to a gene: 7. Germline-derived CDR1 and CDR2 are SGHTA and FQGNSA. The DNA for the CDR3 is TGTGCCAGCAGCGTCCGAGGGACAGGCAACACCGGGGAGCTGTTTTTT. Residues: CASSVRGTGNTGELFF.